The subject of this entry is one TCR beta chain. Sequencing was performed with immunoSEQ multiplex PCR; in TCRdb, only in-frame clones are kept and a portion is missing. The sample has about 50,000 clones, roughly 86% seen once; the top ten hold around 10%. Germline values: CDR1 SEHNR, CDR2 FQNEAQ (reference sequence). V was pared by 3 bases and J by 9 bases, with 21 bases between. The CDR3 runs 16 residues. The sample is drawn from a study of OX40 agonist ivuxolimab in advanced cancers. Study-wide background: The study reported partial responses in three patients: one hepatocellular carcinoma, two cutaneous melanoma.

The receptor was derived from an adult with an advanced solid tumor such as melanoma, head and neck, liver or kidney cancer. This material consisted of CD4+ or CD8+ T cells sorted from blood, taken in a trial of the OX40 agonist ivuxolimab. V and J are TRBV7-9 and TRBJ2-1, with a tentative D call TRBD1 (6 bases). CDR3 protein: CASSFRKGVMNSEQFF. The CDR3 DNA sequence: TGTGCCAGCAGCTTCCGGAAGGGGGTAATGAACAGTGAGCAGTTCTTC. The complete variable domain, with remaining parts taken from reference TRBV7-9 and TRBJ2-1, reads DTGVSQNPRHKITKRGQNVTFRCDPISEHNRLYWYRQTLGQGPEFLTYFQNEAQLEKSRLLSDRFSAERPKGSFSTLEIQRTEQGDSAMYLCASSFRKGVMNSEQFFGPGTRLTVL.